This entry lists 22 T cell receptor beta chains sequenced from one sample in a study of identical twins. TCRdb used MiXCR to reprocess the 5' RACE reads, holding one entry per CDR3 protein. Among around 570,000 distinct CDR3 sequences listed, 9.6% were seen once. The sample was also linked to a second study, of yellow fever vaccine responses in identical twins.

The source material was PBMCs. The receptors derive from a woman under 30 in good health.

As for this clonotype: A much larger clone differs from this one at a single base, so this may be a read error. The V call is TRBV9, the J call TRBJ2-5; TRBD2 might be the D (5 bases). Germline CDR1 is SGDLS and CDR2 is YYNGEE. This CDR3 contains 15 residues. The CDR3 bases are TGTGCCAGCAGCGTATCCGGGATACTCCAAGAGACCCAGCACTTC. This gives the protein CASSVSGILQETQHF.

Only a few counts were recorded for this clonotype. The rearrangement uses TRBV5-1 and TRBJ1-1; possibly TRBD1 for D (5 bases). Germline CDR1 is SGHRS and CDR2 is YFSETQ. Trimming took 4 bases from V and 2 from J, leaving 15 bases between them. This CDR3 comprises 15 residues. The CDR3 loop is CASSTMGPTNTEAFF. The CDR3 nucleotides read TGCGCCAGCAGCACTATGGGACCTACCAACACTGAAGCTTTCTTT. The full variable domain, rest sourced from reference TRBV5-1 and TRBJ1-1, is KAGVTQTPRYLIKTRGQQVTLSCSPISGHRSVSWYQQTPGQGLQFLFEYFSETQRNKGNFPGRFSGRQFSNSRSEMNVSTLELGDSALYLCASSTMGPTNTEAFFGQGTRLTVV.

The chain uses TRBV5-1 and TRBJ1-4; D is unresolved. Germline V gives CDR1 SGHRS, CDR2 YFSETQ. This CDR3 is built from 14 residues. V gave up 0 bases and J gave up 8 bases, with 11 bases separating them. This CDR3 is CASSLERVEEKLFF. CDR3 nucleotide sequence: TGCGCCAGCAGCTTGGAGCGGGTCGAAGAAAAACTGTTTTTT.

In its sample, this clonotype was seen many times. The chain couples TRBV4-2 to TRBJ2-7; D unresolved. The CDR3 is 12 amino acids. Between the trimmed V and J ends, which lost 3 bases and 6 bases, there was a span of 9 bases. Germline V gives CDR1 LGHNA, CDR2 YNFKEQ. DNA of the CDR3: TGTGCCAGCAGCCATGCCAAGGGCGAGCAGTACTTC. Translated: CASSHAKGEQYF.

V usage is TRBV12-3 or TRBV12-4 and J usage is TRBJ1-5; 9 nucleotides agree with TRBD1. This CDR3 has 14 amino acids. Trimming cost V 6 bases and J 6 bases; bases outside gene matches: 6. The CDR3 coding sequence is TGTGCCAGCAGGAGGGGACAGGGTAGTCAGCCCCAGCATTTT. Residues: CASRRGQGSQPQHF.

The V gene is TRBV4-3, the J gene TRBJ2-3; D is possibly TRBD2 (6 bases). CDR1 and CDR2 (germline): LGHNA, YSLEER. With 2 bases removed from V and 2 bases from J, the gap between germline ends came to 14 bases. This CDR3 is built from 16 residues. The CDR3 loop reads CASSQRAGPVTDTQYF. CDR3 nucleotide sequence: TGCGCCAGCAGCCAAAGGGCGGGACCTGTCACAGATACGCAGTATTTT.

Many counts were recorded for this clonotype. The junction shows a germline mismatch at one end, possibly a read error. The genes are TRBV7-7 and TRBJ2-7; no clear D gene. Per the germline V gene, CDR1 is SSHAT and CDR2 is FNYEAQ (reference sequence). This CDR3 comprises 13 residues. The CDR3 nucleotides read TGTGCTAGCAGCTTAAGCGAGGACTACGAGCAGTACTTC. Translating gives CASSLSEDYEQYF.

There are a few counts of this clonotype. The chain has TRBV28 and TRBJ2-3, with D uncertain. The CDR3 runs to 15 residues. The ends were cut back, 3 bases at V and 4 bases at J, with 14 bases in the middle. Germline V gene data show CDR1 as MDHEN and CDR2 as SYDVKM. This chain's CDR3 is CASSFPWLPPDTQYF. In DNA form, the CDR3 reads TGTGCCAGCAGTTTCCCCTGGCTCCCCCCAGATACGCAGTATTTT.

The chain couples TRBV20-1 to TRBJ1-5, with D unclear. Trimming took off 6 bases at V and 1 base at J, with 10 bases between the two ends. The CDR3 is 13 amino acids. Germline V gene sequence: CDR1 DFQATT, CDR2 SNEGSKA (reference sequence). CDR3 DNA sequence: TGCAGTGCGACCGACACAAGCAATCAGCCCCAGCATTTT. Translation gives CSATDTSNQPQHF.

This clonotype was seen repeatedly, ten times or more. J is TRBJ2-2 and V is TRBV10-3; unclear D gene. The CDR3 runs to 14 residues. Trimming removed 5 bases at V and 6 bases at J, with 13 bases between. The germline gives CDR1 ENHRY, CDR2 SYGVKD. CDR3 region: CAISYGPTSGELFF. The CDR3 DNA reads as TGTGCCATCAGTTACGGACCTACGTCCGGGGAGCTGTTTTTT.

This clonotype was seen more than once but under ten times. This sequence joins TRBV20-1 and TRBJ2-1, with 10 bases aligning to TRBD2. CDR1 and CDR2 from the germline V gene are DFQATT and SNEGSKA (reference sequence). The CDR3 consists of 15 residues. The V and J ends lost 5 bases and 4 bases, in that order; junction bases with no gene match: 8. CDR3 in DNA: TGCAGTGCTTCGGTAGCGGGAGGACCATACAATGAGCAGTTCTTC. It specifies CSASVAGGPYNEQFF.

The chain has TRBV7-3 and TRBJ2-1; D is uncertain. CDR3 length: 14 residues. V was shortened by 4 bases and J by 7 bases, with 14 bases between the two germline ends. Germline assignment: CDR1 SGHTA and CDR2 FQGTGA. In DNA form, the CDR3 reads TGTGCCAGCAGCTCATCGGCCGTGGGGAATGAGCAGTTCTTC. This codes for CASSSSAVGNEQFF.

This clonotype was counted only a few times. J is TRBJ2-7 and V is TRBV10-1; the D gene could be TRBD1 or TRBD2 (5 bases each). The CDR3 is 14 amino acids. Germline V gene lookup returns CDR1 WNHNN and CDR2 SYGVQD (reference sequence). Trimming left V 0 bases short and J 2 bases short, with 8 bases between. CDR3 region: CASSESTGPYEQYF. In nucleotides, the CDR3 is TGCGCCAGCAGTGAGTCTACGGGACCCTACGAGCAGTACTTC.

The chain recombines TRBV9 with TRBJ2-5; 7 bases map to TRBD2. CDR1 and CDR2 from the germline V gene are SGDLS and YYNGEE. The CDR3 extends over 16 amino acids. J lost 1 base, V lost 0 bases, and 6 bases had no gene match. In nucleotides, the CDR3 is TGTGCCAGCAGCGTAGCCCCGGGGGGAGGCCAAGAGACCCAGTACTTC. Protein: CASSVAPGGGQETQYF.

This rearrangement joins TRBV6-5 to TRBJ2-5; D is unclear. Trimming removed 0 bases at V and 5 bases at J, with 10 bases between. In germline, CDR1 is MNHEY, CDR2 SVGAGI. This CDR3 contains 14 residues. The CDR3 is CASSYSMMGETQYF. For the CDR3, the DNA is TGTGCCAGCAGTTACTCGATGATGGGGGAGACCCAGTACTTC.

This clonotype was counted between two and nine times. In nucleotides, the CDR3 is TGCAGCGTAGAGGGGGCCCATGAGCAGTTCTTC. As protein: CSVEGAHEQFF. The rearrangement links TRBV29-1 to TRBJ2-1; 7 nucleotides agree with TRBD1. Trimming removed 6 bases from V and 8 bases from J; junction bases left unmatched: 4. The CDR3 covers 11 residues. Germline loops: CDR1 SQVTM, CDR2 ANQGSEA.

This rearrangement joins TRBV27 to TRBJ1-6; tentatively, D is TRBD1 (5 bases). CDR3 length equals 15 residues. Trimming took 7 bases from V and 7 from J, leaving 17 bases between them. Germline V gene lookup returns CDR1 MNHEY and CDR2 SMNVEV (reference sequence). The CDR3 nucleotides read TGTGCCAGCACCCCCGGGGGTTTGGGAAATTCACCCCTCCACTTT. It encodes CASTPGGLGNSPLHF.

This clonotype was counted ten times or more. The V and J genes are TRBV29-1 and TRBJ2-7, with D possibly TRBD2 on 5 matching bases. The CDR3 is made up of 11 amino acids. Germline assignment: CDR1 SQVTM and CDR2 ANQGSEA. V lost 3 bases and J lost 6, with 9 bases in between. CDR3 bases: TGCAGCGTTGAGGGGAGTAGCGAGCAGTACTTC. It specifies CSVEGSSEQYF.

A few counts support this clonotype. V gene TRBV5-1 combines with J gene TRBJ1-6; D gene unclear. Germline CDR1 is SGHRS and CDR2 is YFSETQ. The V end lost 4 bases, the J end lost 6 bases, and 8 bases lay between the germline ends. The CDR3 contains 13 residues. The CDR3 coding sequence is TGCGCCAGCAGCGAGGATACTAATTCACCCCTCCACTTT. As protein: CASSEDTNSPLHF.

The chain links TRBV2 to TRBJ2-6; D may match TRBD1 or TRBD2 (5 bases each). V was clipped by 11 bases and J by 15 bases, with 20 bases between them. Germline V CDR1 and CDR2: SNHLY, FYNNEI. The CDR3 loop spans 12 amino acids. CDR3: CAGAAPTRGLTF. The CDR3 region has the DNA TGTGCCGGGGCCGCCCCGACCCGGGGCCTGACTTTC.

This clonotype was detected ten times or more. The chain uses TRBV29-1 and TRBJ2-7; D not certain. The germline CDR1 and CDR2 sequences are SQVTM and ANQGSEA. Trimming took 6 bases from V and 3 from J, leaving 9 bases between them. The CDR3 is 11 residues long. The CDR3 nucleotides read TGCAGCGTCAAGTTCCTCTACGAGCAGTACTTC. Residues: CSVKFLYEQYF.

This clonotype occurred many times. The chain uses TRBV20-1 and TRBJ2-1; 15 bases match TRBD2. CDR1 is DFQATT and CDR2 is SNEGSKA in the germline V gene (reference sequence). This CDR3 spans 17 amino acids. The V gene end was trimmed by 3 bases and the J gene end by 1 base; junction bases not matched to a gene: 4. The chain's CDR3 is CSASRGLAGGSYNEQFF. CDR3 bases: TGCAGTGCTAGCCGAGGACTAGCGGGGGGGTCCTACAATGAGCAGTTCTTC.